The rows below give T cell receptor beta chains drawn from one sample of a study of read filtering for tumor transcriptome and immune sequencing. From the reads, TCRdb called clonotypes with MiXCR, one entry per CDR3 protein. The sample has some 130,000 distinct CDR3 sequences; under 15% are singletons. The specimen was a population of CD138-negative cells sorted from bone marrow. The receptors shown here come from a donor at least 40 years old with multiple myeloma. The CDR3 runs from the conserved cysteine through the conserved F or W. A D gene is named only where the DNA matches it firmly. Only part of the rows carry a size: once, few, many, or a class if the clone is expanded.

d_call | j_call | cdr3_length | v_call | clone_size | cdr3_aa | cdr3_nt
- | TRBJ2-1 | 15 | TRBV7-3 | many | CASSPTPSSYNEQFF | TGTGCCAGCAGCCCCACTCCGAGCTCCTACAATGAGCAGTTCTTC
- | TRBJ2-1 | 16 | TRBV24-1 | many | CATSDFPSTRISEQFF | TGTGCCACCAGTGATTTTCCCTCTACCAGAATATCTGAGCAGTTCTTC
TRBD1 | TRBJ2-5 | 14 | TRBV7-9 | - | CASSEQGWEETQYF | TGTGCCAGCAGCGAACAGGGGTGGGAAGAGACCCAGTACTTC
TRBD1 | TRBJ2-5 | 18 | TRBV11-2 | - | CASSLDPELRGSRETQYF | TGTGCCAGCAGCTTAGATCCCGAGCTCAGGGGGTCCCGCGAGACCCAGTACTTC
- | TRBJ1-5 | 13 | TRBV12-3/TRBV12-4 | many | CASRNDNNQPQHF | TGTGCCAGCAGAAACGACAACAATCAGCCCCAGCATTTT
- | TRBJ1-1 | 16 | TRBV23-1 | - | CASSQSPGRKNTEAFF | TGCGCCAGCAGTCAATCACCGGGACGGAAGAACACTGAAGCTTTCTTT
- | TRBJ2-7 | 16 | TRBV10-3 | - | CAISESGLEVSYEQYF | TGTGCCATCAGTGAGTCGGGTCTCGAGGTTTCCTACGAGCAGTACTTC
- | TRBJ1-2 | 15 | TRBV10-2 | many | CASSDPGTLGYGYTF | TGCGCCAGCAGTGACCCTGGGACGCTGGGCTATGGCTACACCTTC
TRBD1 | TRBJ2-3 | 15 | TRBV6-5 | many | CASSRSQGLTDTQYF | TGTGCCAGCAGTCGATCACAGGGGTTAACAGATACGCAGTATTTT
TRBD1 | TRBJ1-2 | 14 | TRBV6-5 | many | CASSYSGQVYGYTF | TGTGCCAGCAGTTACTCCGGACAGGTCTATGGCTACACCTTC
- | TRBJ2-5 | 12 | TRBV30 | many | CAWSGLQETQYF | TGTGCCTGGAGTGGACTACAAGAGACCCAGTACTTC
- | TRBJ2-1 | 12 | TRBV7-2 | many | CASSPAVAEQFF | TGTGCCAGCAGCCCAGCGGTAGCGGAGCAGTTCTTC
- | TRBJ1-2 | 13 | TRBV20-1 | many | CSAPRQGYYGYTF | TGCAGTGCCCCACGCCAGGGATACTATGGCTACACCTTC
TRBD2 | TRBJ2-3 | 14 | TRBV7-2 | many | CASSRGGYTDTQYF | TGTGCCAGCAGCCGCGGGGGGTACACAGATACGCAGTATTTT
- | TRBJ2-6 | 17 | TRBV6-4 | few | CASSFSPPGAGANVLTF | TGTGCCAGTTCTTTCAGCCCCCCGGGGGCTGGGGCCAACGTCCTGACTTTC
- | TRBJ2-1 | 15 | TRBV5-6 | many | CASSLARPLDNEQSF | TGTGCCAGCAGCTTGGCCAGGCCCCTCGACAATGAGCAGTCCTTC
TRBD2 | TRBJ2-1 | 15 | TRBV20-1 | many | CSARETSGGGNEQFF | TGCAGTGCTAGAGAGACTAGCGGGGGCGGAAATGAGCAGTTCTTC
- | TRBJ2-7 | 14 | TRBV20-1 | many | CSASGFEGVGEQYF | TGCAGTGCTAGTGGGTTTGAGGGAGTGGGCGAGCAGTACTTC
- | TRBJ2-7 | 15 | TRBV10-1 | many | CASSESGLRYVKQYF | TGCGCCAGCAGTGAGTCGGGTCTGCGCTACGTCAAGCAGTACTTC
- | TRBJ2-7 | 11 | TRBV18 | many | CASSPGGEQYF | TGTGCCAGCTCACCAGGAGGCGAGCAGTACTTC
- | TRBJ2-1 | 16 | TRBV11-2 | many | CASSTQDGSSYNEQFF | TGTGCCAGCAGCACCCAGGACGGGAGCTCCTACAATGAGCAGTTCTTC
TRBD1 | TRBJ2-1 | 14 | TRBV11-2 | - | CASSRQGRRNEQFF | TGTGCCAGCAGCCGACAGGGAAGAAGGAATGAGCAGTTCTTC
- | TRBJ1-1 | 14 | TRBV7-2 | many | CASSLGGRGTEAFF | TGTGCCAGCAGCTTAGGGGGGAGGGGGACTGAAGCTTTCTTT
TRBD2 | TRBJ2-2 | 15 | TRBV12-3/TRBV12-4 | many | CASCPGGGPTGELFF | TGTGCCAGCTGCCCCGGGGGGGGGCCCACCGGGGAGCTGTTTTTT
- | TRBJ1-2 | 13 | TRBV24-1 | many | CATSPGLGYGYTF | TGTGCCACCAGCCCGGGACTCGGCTATGGCTACACCTTC
TRBD1 | TRBJ2-3 | 15 | TRBV10-3 | many | CAISEDGQGTDTQYF | TGTGCCATCAGTGAAGATGGACAGGGCACAGATACGCAGTATTTT
- | TRBJ1-1 | 15 | TRBV6-1 | many | CASSGGGAGNTEAFF | TGTGCCAGCAGTGGAGGGGGAGCAGGGAACACTGAAGCTTTCTTT
TRBD1 | TRBJ2-2 | 12 | TRBV29-1 | - | CGVGGTGGELFF | TGCGGCGTTGGTGGGACAGGCGGGGAGCTGTTTTTT
- | TRBJ1-6 | 13 | TRBV28 | many | CASSRTRDALPNF | TGTGCCAGCAGTCGCACTCGGGACGCCCTTCCCAACTTT
- | TRBJ1-1 | 14 | TRBV25-1 | many | CASSRGALNTEAFF | TGTGCCAGCAGTAGGGGGGCTTTGAACACTGAAGCTTTCTTT
- | TRBJ1-5 | 13 | TRBV6-1 | many | CASSENRQSPQHF | TGTGCCAGCAGTGAAAACCGACAATCCCCCCAGCATTTT
- | TRBJ1-6 | 17 | TRBV4-1 | many | CASSQGGRIDSSSPLHF | TGCGCCAGCAGCCAAGGGGGACGGATAGATTCCTCCTCACCCCTCCACTTT
TRBD2 | TRBJ2-1 | 14 | TRBV29-1 | few | CSVELLAVYNEQFF | TGCAGCGTTGAGCTGCTAGCGGTCTACAATGAGCAGTTCTTC
- | TRBJ1-2 | 13 | TRBV6-1 | many | CASSVIEDAGYTF | TGTGCCAGCAGCGTGATTGAAGACGCCGGCTACACCTTC